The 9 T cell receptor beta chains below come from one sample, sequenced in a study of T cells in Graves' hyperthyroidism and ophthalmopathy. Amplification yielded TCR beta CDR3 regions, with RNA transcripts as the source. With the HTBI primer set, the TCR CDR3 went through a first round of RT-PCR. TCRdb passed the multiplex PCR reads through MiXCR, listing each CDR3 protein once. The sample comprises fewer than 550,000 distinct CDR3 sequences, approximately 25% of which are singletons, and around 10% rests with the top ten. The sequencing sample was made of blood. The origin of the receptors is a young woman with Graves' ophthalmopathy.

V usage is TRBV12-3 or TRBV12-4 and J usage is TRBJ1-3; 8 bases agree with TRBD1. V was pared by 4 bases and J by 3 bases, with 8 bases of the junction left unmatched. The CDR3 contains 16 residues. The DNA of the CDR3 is TGTGCCAGCAGTTGGGGGAGGACAGGGCATGGAAACACCATATATTTT. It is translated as CASSWGRTGHGNTIYF.

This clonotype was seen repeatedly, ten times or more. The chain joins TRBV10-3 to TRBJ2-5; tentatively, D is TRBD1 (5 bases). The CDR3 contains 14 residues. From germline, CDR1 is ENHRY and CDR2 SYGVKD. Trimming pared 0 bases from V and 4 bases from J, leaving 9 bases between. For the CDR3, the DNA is TGTGCCATCAGTGAGTCCAGACAGCCAGAGACCCAGTACTTC. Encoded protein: CAISESRQPETQYF.

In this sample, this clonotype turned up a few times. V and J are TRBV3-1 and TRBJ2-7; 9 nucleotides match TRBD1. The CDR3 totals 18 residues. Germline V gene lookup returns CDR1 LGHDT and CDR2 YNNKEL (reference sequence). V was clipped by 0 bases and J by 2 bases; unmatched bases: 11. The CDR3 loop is CASSQDRPEDRGPYEQYF. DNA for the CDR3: TGTGCCAGCAGCCAAGATCGGCCGGAGGACAGGGGCCCCTACGAGCAGTACTTC.

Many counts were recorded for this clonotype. CDR3 sequence (DNA): TGTGCCAGCAGTCCACCCGGGACGCGGGAACCCCAAGAGACCCAGTACTTC. This encodes CASSPPGTREPQETQYF. The chain employs TRBV12-3 or TRBV12-4 and TRBJ2-5; possible D gene TRBD2, 6 bases. Trimming stripped 5 bases from V and 1 base from J, with 20 bases between. The CDR3 loop spans 17 amino acids.

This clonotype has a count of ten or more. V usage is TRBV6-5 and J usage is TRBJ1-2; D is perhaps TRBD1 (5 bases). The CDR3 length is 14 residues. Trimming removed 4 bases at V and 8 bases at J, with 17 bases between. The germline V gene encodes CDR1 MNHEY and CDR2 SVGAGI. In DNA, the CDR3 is TGTGCCAGCAGTTCGGGAGAGTATTGGGGGGGCTACACCTTC. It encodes CASSSGEYWGGYTF.

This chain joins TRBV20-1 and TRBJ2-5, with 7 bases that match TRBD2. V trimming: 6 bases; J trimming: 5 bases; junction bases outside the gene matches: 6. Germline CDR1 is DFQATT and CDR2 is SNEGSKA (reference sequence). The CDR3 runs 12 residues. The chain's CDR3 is CSAVGGKETQYF. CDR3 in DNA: TGCAGTGCGGTCGGGGGGAAGGAGACCCAGTACTTC.

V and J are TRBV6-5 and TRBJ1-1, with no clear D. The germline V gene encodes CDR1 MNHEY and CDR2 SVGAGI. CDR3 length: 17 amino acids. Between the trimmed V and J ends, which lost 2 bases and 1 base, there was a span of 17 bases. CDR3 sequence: CASSYKVARPWNTEAFF. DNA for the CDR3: TGTGCCAGCAGTTACAAAGTTGCCAGACCGTGGAACACTGAAGCTTTCTTT.

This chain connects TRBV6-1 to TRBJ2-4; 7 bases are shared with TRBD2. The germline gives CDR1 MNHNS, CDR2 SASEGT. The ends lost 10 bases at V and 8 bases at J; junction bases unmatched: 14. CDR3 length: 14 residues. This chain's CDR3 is CATYYRGDPDIQYF. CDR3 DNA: TGTGCCACCTATTACCGGGGGGATCCGGACATTCAGTACTTC.

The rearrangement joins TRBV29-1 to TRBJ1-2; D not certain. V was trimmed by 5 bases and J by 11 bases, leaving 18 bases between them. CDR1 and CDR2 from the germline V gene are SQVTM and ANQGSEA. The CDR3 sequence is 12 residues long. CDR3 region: CSVSRASEPYTF. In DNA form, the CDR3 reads TGCAGCGTTTCACGAGCCAGTGAACCTTACACCTTC.